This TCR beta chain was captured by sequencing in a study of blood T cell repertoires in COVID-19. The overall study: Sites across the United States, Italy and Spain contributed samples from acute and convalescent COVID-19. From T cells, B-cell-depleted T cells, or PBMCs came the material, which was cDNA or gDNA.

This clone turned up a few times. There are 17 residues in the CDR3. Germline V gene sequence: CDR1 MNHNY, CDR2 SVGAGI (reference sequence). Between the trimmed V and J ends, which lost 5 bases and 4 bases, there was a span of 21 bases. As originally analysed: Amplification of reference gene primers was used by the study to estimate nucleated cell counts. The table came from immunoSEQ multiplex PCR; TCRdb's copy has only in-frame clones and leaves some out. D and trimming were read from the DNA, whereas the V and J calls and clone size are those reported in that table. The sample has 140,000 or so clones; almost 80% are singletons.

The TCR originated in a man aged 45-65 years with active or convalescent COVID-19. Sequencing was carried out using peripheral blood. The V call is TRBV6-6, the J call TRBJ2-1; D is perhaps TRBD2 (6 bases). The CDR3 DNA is TGTGCCAGCAGTCACATATCGGGACTCGGCAAGTACAATGAGCAGTTCTTC. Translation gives CASSHISGLGKYNEQFF.